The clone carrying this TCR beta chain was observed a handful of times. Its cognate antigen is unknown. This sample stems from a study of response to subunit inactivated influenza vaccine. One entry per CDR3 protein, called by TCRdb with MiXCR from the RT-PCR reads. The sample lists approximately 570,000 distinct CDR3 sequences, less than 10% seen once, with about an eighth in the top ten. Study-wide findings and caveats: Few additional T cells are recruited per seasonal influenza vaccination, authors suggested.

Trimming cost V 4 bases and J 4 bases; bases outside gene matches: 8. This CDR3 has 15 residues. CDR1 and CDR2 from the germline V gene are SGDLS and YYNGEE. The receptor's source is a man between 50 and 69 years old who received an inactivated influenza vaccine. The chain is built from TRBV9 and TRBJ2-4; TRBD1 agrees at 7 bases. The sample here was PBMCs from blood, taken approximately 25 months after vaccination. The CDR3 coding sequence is TGTGCCAGCAGCATCGCCGGGACAGAAAAAAACATTCAGTACTTC. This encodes CASSIAGTEKNIQYF.